One sample yielded the 8 T cell receptor beta chains listed below, sequenced in a study of T-cell memory formation after mild COVID-19 (dated by TCRdb to about 2021). The library came from 5' RACE. The sequencer was an Illumina NovaSeq 6000. In-frame beta chains were kept once TCRdb had trimmed the public reads at Q25 with fastp and called clones with MiXCR. When rows share a CDR3 protein, they turn into one entry using the most common DNA and genes. This sample holds about 280,000 distinct CDR3 sequences; 8% to 10% were observed only once. The top ten constitute around a fifth of the sample. The sequenced sample consisted of PBMCs or a T cell subset sorted from them (not recorded which). Source of these receptors: a young man who had mild COVID-19 (a few samples of this study predate the infection). The sample titles of this study are shuffled in the database, so cell type and time point are left out; the donor was told from shared clones.

V is TRBV27 and J is TRBJ2-2; D remains ambiguous. The V gene lost 3 bases and the J gene lost 8 bases, with 10 bases spanning the gap. The CDR3 sequence is 13 residues long. Germline lookup yields CDR1 MNHEY and CDR2 SMNVEV (reference sequence). CDR3 loop: CASSFSPRGELFF. DNA for the CDR3: TGTGCCAGCAGTTTCTCCCCTCGAGGGGAGCTGTTTTTT.

This rearrangement joins TRBV4-1 to TRBJ1-2; D uncertain. The V end lost 0 bases, the J end lost 3 bases, and 11 bases lay between the germline ends. Germline lookup yields CDR1 MGHRA and CDR2 YSYEKL. The length of the CDR3 is 15 residues. This CDR3 is CASSQDAGWDYGYTF. For the CDR3, the DNA is TGCGCCAGCAGCCAAGATGCCGGGTGGGACTATGGCTACACCTTC.

This clonotype was detected only a few times. The chain combines TRBV4-3 with TRBJ1-1; 10 bases fit TRBD1. V was pared by 3 bases and J by 5 bases, with 6 bases of the junction left unmatched. The germline CDR1 and CDR2 sequences are LGHNA and YSLEER. There are 15 residues in the CDR3. CDR3 sequence: CASSQDRGVRTEAFF. The CDR3 coding sequence is TGCGCCAGCAGCCAGGACAGGGGGGTGCGGACTGAAGCTTTCTTT.

This clonotype occurred a few times. The chain uses TRBV7-8 and TRBJ2-5; TRBD2 aligns across 15 bases. V lost 0 bases, J lost 3 bases, and 5 bases stayed unmatched. This CDR3 has 18 amino acids. The germline gives CDR1 SGHVS, CDR2 FQNEAQ. The CDR3 loop is CASSLAWTSGGAEETQYF. CDR3 coding DNA: TGTGCCAGCAGCTTAGCCTGGACTAGCGGGGGGGCCGAAGAGACCCAGTACTTC.

This clonotype was found a few times. V gene TRBV29-1 combines with J gene TRBJ2-1, with D uncertain. The CDR3 spans 18 residues. Germline CDR1 and CDR2: SQVTM and ANQGSEA. The V end was cut by 0 bases, the J end by 0 bases, with 18 bases between. The CDR3 sequence is CSVEDQRIKHFSYNEQFF. The CDR3 nucleotides are TGCAGCGTTGAAGATCAACGGATTAAACACTTCTCCTACAATGAGCAGTTCTTC.

With regard to this clonotype: An end of the junction differs from the germline gene, which may be a read error. The chain has TRBV5-1 and TRBJ1-1, with D possibly matching TRBD1 (5 bases). The CDR3 runs 12 residues. In germline, CDR1 is SGHRS, CDR2 YFSETQ. Here the CDR3 reads CASSVGQVGVSF. DNA for the CDR3: TGCGCCAGCAGCGTGGGGCAGGTCGGGGTCAGTTTT.

The chain is built from TRBV5-1 and TRBJ2-7; tentatively, D is TRBD1 or TRBD2 (5 bases each). This CDR3 spans 15 amino acids. Deletions cut 1 base from V and 0 bases from J, with 11 bases between. Per the germline V gene, CDR1 is SGHRS and CDR2 is YFSETQ. The CDR3 DNA follows: TGCGCCAGCAGCTTGAGGGGCGGGTCCTCCTACGAGCAGTACTTC. Protein product: CASSLRGGSSYEQYF.

In its sample, this clonotype was seen a few times. This chain joins TRBV7-3 and TRBJ2-1; D unclear. The CDR3 has 13 residues. The V gene's germline CDR1 is SGHTA and CDR2 FQGTGA. V was shortened by 8 bases and J by 9 bases, with 17 bases between the two germline ends. CDR3: CASGDSLAGEQFF. The DNA for the CDR3 is TGTGCCAGCGGGGATAGCCTCGCTGGTGAGCAGTTCTTC.